This TCR beta chain was sequenced in a study of blood T cell repertoires in COVID-19. About the study: Collection of acute and convalescent COVID-19 samples took place in the United States, Italy and Spain. The cDNA or gDNA used as material had been derived from T cells, B-cell-depleted T cells, or PBMCs.

In the source study's methods: Scientists estimated how many nucleated cells there were by amplifying reference gene primers. Some clones are missing from TCRdb's copy, which holds only in-frame ones; the method was immunoSEQ multiplex PCR. D and trimming were read from the DNA, whereas the V and J calls and clone size are those reported in that table. The sample comprises some 520,000 clones, about 88% of which are singletons, and around 0.92% rests with the top ten. The CDR3 is made up of 15 amino acids. Germline V gene data show CDR1 as SGHRS and CDR2 as YFSETQ. V dropped 4 bases and J dropped 5 bases, with 15 bases sitting between them. In Seattle, patients joined the study during active infection and were tracked longitudinally.

The sequenced sample was peripheral blood. This chain links TRBV5-1 with TRBJ1-4; D gene ambiguous. This TCR was sampled from a man aged 18 to 30 with COVID-19, enrolled during active disease. The CDR3 sequence is CASSPNARANEKLFF. In nucleotides, the CDR3 is TGCGCCAGCAGCCCCAACGCGCGGGCAAATGAAAAACTGTTTTTT.